The 15 T cell receptor beta chains below all came from one sample that was sequenced in a study of high-grade serous ovarian cancer treatment subgroups. Sequenced by immunoSEQ multiplex PCR; TCRdb stores in-frame clones only, minus some. The sample yields some 20,000 clones, 75% seen once. Tumor tissue was taken before any definitive surgery or chemotherapy was given. Sequencing was done on a sample of tumor tissue. All receptors derive from a human donor with high-grade serous ovarian cancer.

V gene TRBV28 combines with J gene TRBJ2-7, with D perhaps matching TRBD1 or TRBD2 (5 bases each). Trimming took 2 bases from V and 2 from J, leaving 10 bases between them. The germline gives CDR1 MDHEN, CDR2 SYDVKM. The CDR3 sequence is 14 residues long. The CDR3 DNA reads as TGTGCCAGCAGTTTAATACGGGGACCCTACGAGCAGTACTTC. It is translated as CASSLIRGPYEQYF.

The chain has TRBV28 and TRBJ1-2; 9 positions agree with TRBD1. There are 14 residues in the CDR3. V shed 5 bases, J shed 3 bases, and the junction held 4 bases outside the gene matches. Germline loops: CDR1 MDHEN, CDR2 SYDVKM. CDR3 amino acids: CASSPTGGDYGYTF. The CDR3 DNA sequence: TGTGCCAGCAGTCCAACAGGGGGCGACTATGGCTACACCTTC.

In DNA, the CDR3 is TGTGCCAGCACTTCCGGGACAGTCTCCTCTGGAAACACCATATATTTT. Its protein product is CASTSGTVSSGNTIYF. The J gene is TRBJ1-3, the V gene TRBV28; 7 bases align to TRBD1. The CDR3 has 16 amino acids. Germline V CDR1 and CDR2: MDHEN, SYDVKM. V trimming: 7 bases; J trimming: 0 bases; junction bases outside the gene matches: 9.

The rearrangement links TRBV19 to TRBJ2-2; a possible D gene is TRBD1 (6 bases). CDR1 is LNHDA, CDR2 SQIVND, per germline (reference sequence). The CDR3 is 14 amino acids. V was trimmed by 6 bases and J by 2 bases, leaving 10 bases between them. The CDR3 bases are TGTGCCAGTAGAGACAGGCAAAACACCGGGGAGCTGTTTTTT. Residues: CASRDRQNTGELFF.

The rearrangement joins TRBV7-9 to TRBJ1-1; tentatively, D is TRBD1 (5 bases). The ends were cut back, 1 base at V and 1 base at J, with 16 bases in the middle. The CDR3 is 17 amino acids. Per germline, CDR1 SEHNR and CDR2 FQNEAQ (reference sequence). CDR3 nucleotide sequence: TGTGCCAGCAGCTTAGAGGGACCCCAGCGCTGGAACACTGAAGCTTTCTTT. Its translation: CASSLEGPQRWNTEAFF.

In this sample, this clone turned up a few times. This chain uses TRBV28 with TRBJ1-1, with a possible D match to TRBD1 (5 bases). The CDR3 has 12 amino acids. The germline V gene has CDR1 MDHEN and CDR2 SYDVKM. With 2 bases removed from V and 9 bases from J, the gap between germline ends came to 10 bases. CDR3 residues: CASSLGGDQAFF. CDR3 DNA: TGTGCCAGCAGTTTAGGGGGGGATCAAGCTTTCTTT.

J is TRBJ1-2 and V is TRBV28; D gene ambiguous. The germline V gene encodes CDR1 MDHEN and CDR2 SYDVKM. This CDR3 is 16 amino acids long. V shed 0 bases and J shed 0 bases, with 11 bases lying between them. The CDR3: CASSLWTGQTNYGYTF. CDR3 sequence (DNA): TGTGCCAGCAGTTTATGGACTGGGCAGACTAACTATGGCTACACCTTC.

The gene calls are TRBV4-3 and TRBJ1-4; 12 bases map to TRBD1. The CDR3 length is 16 residues. After removal of 8 bases from V and 7 bases from J, the junction contained 11 bases not matched to a gene. The germline V gene encodes CDR1 LGHNA and CDR2 YSLEER. The CDR3: CASGRGQGARSEKLFF. For the CDR3, the DNA is TGCGCCAGCGGACGGGGACAGGGGGCGCGATCTGAAAAACTGTTTTTT.

V gene TRBV7-8 combines with J gene TRBJ2-1; the match to TRBD2 covers 9 bases. The germline V gene encodes CDR1 SGHVS and CDR2 FQNEAQ. The CDR3 is made up of 18 amino acids. J lost 5 bases, V lost 1 base, and 12 bases had no gene match. The CDR3 DNA follows: TGTGCCAGCAGCTTAGGAGGGCGGGAGGGCCGAAGAAACAATGAGCAGTTCTTC. Its translation: CASSLGGREGRRNNEQFF.

This sequence joins TRBV11-1 and TRBJ2-7; a weak D match, TRBD2 (6 bases). V lost 3 bases, J lost 3 bases, and 12 bases lay in between. The CDR3 contains 14 residues. The germline gives CDR1 SGHAT, CDR2 FQDESV (reference sequence). The CDR3 sequence is CASSFGNSGYEQYF. The CDR3 coding sequence is TGTGCCAGCAGCTTCGGTAATAGCGGCTACGAGCAGTACTTC.

The CDR3 nucleotides are TGTGCCAGCAGCTTGGGGTCGGGAGACTCTGGAAACACCATATATTTT. Translated: CASSLGSGDSGNTIYF. J is TRBJ1-3 and V is TRBV5-4; D unclear. CDR1 and CDR2 from the germline V gene are SGHNT and YYREEE (reference sequence). The CDR3 has 16 residues. V was trimmed by 0 bases and J by 0 bases, leaving 10 bases between them.

The chain employs TRBV7-8 and TRBJ1-1; D gene unclear. The CDR3 sequence is 13 residues long. CDR1 is SGHVS and CDR2 is FQNEAQ in the germline V gene. V was pared by 3 bases and J by 5 bases, with 10 bases between. The CDR3 loop reads CASSFDWKTEAFF. The CDR3 region has the DNA TGTGCCAGCAGCTTCGACTGGAAAACTGAAGCTTTCTTT.

The chain joins TRBV10-3 to TRBJ2-3, with 8 positions matching TRBD2. This CDR3 has 15 amino acids. V shed 0 bases and J 4 bases; nucleotides not matched to a gene: 3. Per the germline V gene, CDR1 is ENHRY and CDR2 is SYGVKD. The CDR3 DNA reads TGTGCCATCAGTGAGTCGGGACTAGAGGCAGATACGCAGTATTTT. Amino acids: CAISESGLEADTQYF.

This chain connects TRBV7-2 to TRBJ2-4; 10 bases map to TRBD1. There are 15 residues in the CDR3. V was pared by 3 bases and J by 12 bases, with 11 bases of the junction left unmatched. The germline V gene has CDR1 SGHTA and CDR2 FQGNSA. CDR3 protein: CASSFLGQGPADQYF. DNA of the CDR3: TGTGCCAGCAGCTTCCTGGGACAGGGGCCCGCCGATCAGTACTTC.

The J gene is TRBJ2-7, the V gene TRBV2; no definite D call. The germline gives CDR1 SNHLY, CDR2 FYNNEI. Deletions cut 5 bases from V and 5 bases from J, with 10 bases between. This CDR3 has 12 residues. CDR3 region: CASSQQWDEQYF. The CDR3 DNA is TGTGCCAGCAGTCAACAGTGGGACGAGCAGTACTTC.